The T cell receptor (beta chain) described here comes from a study of blood T cell repertoires in COVID-19. Study background: Samples representing acute and convalescent COVID-19 were sourced from the United States, Italy and Spain. PBMCs, B-cell-depleted T cells, or T cells were the source of the cDNA or gDNA that made up the material.

The germline CDR1 and CDR2 sequences are GTSNPN and SVGIG (reference sequence). This CDR3 is 11 amino acids long. V lost 5 bases and J lost 2, with 6 bases in between. As processed by the authors: Counts of nucleated cells, estimated from reference gene primer amplification, were obtained. The repertoire was sequenced with immunoSEQ multiplex PCR; TCRdb's copy has only in-frame clones and lacks some. That table furnishes V, J and clone size, whereas the DNA furnished D and trimming. The data show approximately 250,000 clones, 83% seen once. The receptor was isolated from a man aged 55 to 70 who had recovered from COVID-19. Sequencing used peripheral blood. V and J are TRBV30 and TRBJ1-1; tentatively, D is TRBD1 (5 bases). CDR3 loop: CAWGANTEAFF. The CDR3 DNA is TGTGCCTGGGGGGCTAACACTGAAGCTTTCTTT.